Following are 21 T cell receptor beta chains from one sample sequenced in a study of cytomegalovirus exposure and HLA in healthy donors. Primers for the PCR totalled 60 Vbeta and 13 Jbeta. Measured with immunoSEQ multiplex PCR; TCRdb has only the in-frame clones, and not every one. Here the sample spans a few hundred thousand clones, approximately 70% being singletons. The source material was PBMCs. These receptors all come from a female donor in good health and CMV-seronegative.

This chain joins TRBV5-8 and TRBJ2-7, with D perhaps matching TRBD2 (5 bases). The germline V and J ends were trimmed by 1 base and 1 base, with 9 bases remaining between them. CDR1 and CDR2 (germline): SGHTS, YDEGEE. The length of the CDR3 is 14 residues. The CDR3 DNA reads TGTGCCAGCAGCTTGAAACGGACTTCCTACGAGCAGTACTTC. It specifies CASSLKRTSYEQYF.

This chain uses TRBV7-8 with TRBJ2-1, with 7 bases identical to TRBD1. The CDR3 has 15 residues. Germline CDR1 reads SGHVS; CDR2 reads FQNEAQ. The junction had 15 bases not matched to a gene; V was cut back by 4 bases and J by 12 bases. The CDR3 DNA follows: TGTGCCAGCAGCTCCCAGGTTGACAGGGCCCAGATGCAGTTCTTC. As protein: CASSSQVDRAQMQFF.

This clone was recorded only once. The genes are TRBV2 and TRBJ2-1, with TRBD1 matching 8 bases. Trimming at V came to 7 bases and at J to 7 bases, leaving 12 bases not matched to a gene. This CDR3 contains 15 residues. CDR1 is SNHLY, CDR2 FYNNEI, per germline. CDR3 bases: TGTGCCAGCACCCTAGGACAGGGCCGGTCTAATGAGCAGTTCTTC. This translates into CASTLGQGRSNEQFF. Complete variable domain (other parts from reference TRBV2 and TRBJ2-1): EPEVTQTPSHQVTQMGQEVILRCVPISNHLYFYWYRQILGQKVEFLVSFYNNEISEKSEIFDDQFSVERPDGSNFTLKIRSTKLEDSAMYFCASTLGQGRSNEQFFGPGTRLTVL.

The chain uses TRBV4-1 and TRBJ2-7; D is undetermined. In germline, CDR1 is MGHRA, CDR2 YSYEKL. Between the trimmed V and J ends, which lost 1 base and 2 bases, there was a span of 18 bases. The length of the CDR3 is 17 residues. For the CDR3, the DNA is TGCGCCAGCAGCCAAGGATTCAACCAAGCCCCCACCTACGAGCAGTACTTC. It encodes CASSQGFNQAPTYEQYF.

The gene calls are TRBV11-3 and TRBJ2-7; D gene uncertain. The CDR3 consists of 12 residues. Germline assignment: CDR1 SGHNT and CDR2 YENEEA. With 4 bases removed from V and 4 bases from J, the gap between germline ends came to 8 bases. This CDR3 is CASSSELYEQYF. CDR3 sequence (DNA): TGTGCCAGCAGCTCCGAACTATACGAGCAGTACTTC.

The chain carries TRBV5-1 and TRBJ2-7; 9 bases are shared with TRBD2. Germline V gene sequence: CDR1 SGHRS, CDR2 YFSETQ. V shed 4 bases, J shed 3 bases, and the junction held 11 bases outside the gene matches. This CDR3 has 16 residues. Written as DNA, the CDR3 is TGCGCCAGCAGCCTTAAGGTCGGGACTAGCTTCTACGAGCAGTACTTC. Protein sequence: CASSLKVGTSFYEQYF. The entire variable domain, with the rest obtained from reference TRBV5-1 and TRBJ2-7, is as follows: KAGVTQTPRYLIKTRGQQVTLSCSPISGHRSVSWYQQTPGQGLQFLFEYFSETQRNKGNFPGRFSGRQFSNSRSEMNVSTLELGDSALYLCASSLKVGTSFYEQYFGPGTRLTVT.

The chain recombines TRBV19 with TRBJ2-1; TRBD2 might be the D (6 bases). The V gene lost 7 bases and the J gene lost 5 bases, with 18 bases spanning the gap. Germline-derived CDR1 and CDR2 are LNHDA and SQIVND (reference sequence). The CDR3 is made up of 15 amino acids. CDR3 bases: TGTGCCAGTACCGGGCGGGTAGCGGATAACAATGAGCAGTTCTTC. Its translation: CASTGRVADNNEQFF.

This clone has just a few counts. V gene TRBV6-5 combines with J gene TRBJ1-5; no firm D call. The CDR3 runs 15 residues. CDR1 is MNHEY and CDR2 is SVGAGI in the germline V gene. Trimming removed 4 bases at V and 0 bases at J, with 10 bases between. In DNA, the CDR3 is TGTGCCAGCAGTTTTCAGGTGTATAGCAATCAGCCCCAGCATTTT. It codes for CASSFQVYSNQPQHF.

This chain links TRBV5-8 with TRBJ2-1; 9 bases are a match to TRBD2. J gave up 7 bases and V 4 bases, and 9 bases lay outside the gene matches. The CDR3 is 15 residues long. The germline V gene encodes CDR1 SGHTS and CDR2 YDEGEE. CDR3 in DNA: TGTGCCAGCAGCCTGTTTAGCGGGAGAGGGAATGAGCAGTTCTTC. This gives the protein CASSLFSGRGNEQFF.

The V and J genes are TRBV7-9 and TRBJ1-4; the D is unclear. CDR1 is SEHNR and CDR2 is FQNEAQ in the germline V gene (reference sequence). V lost 3 bases to trimming and J lost 13 bases, with 12 bases between them. CDR3 length equals 12 residues. The DNA of the CDR3 is TGTGCCAGCAGCTTGGCGGGCCGGGGACTGTTTTTT. Its protein product is CASSLAGRGLFF.

The chain has TRBV5-6 and TRBJ2-3, with D possibly matching TRBD2 (7 bases). V lost 0 bases and J 4 bases, leaving 9 bases between the germline ends. Germline V gene lookup returns CDR1 SGHDT and CDR2 YYEEEE. CDR3 size: 14 residues. The CDR3 DNA is TGTGCCAGCAGCTTGGGGGGGGGCGCAGATACGCAGTATTTT. As protein: CASSLGGGADTQYF.

This clone was found once. This chain uses TRBV5-1 with TRBJ2-7; 9 bases are shared with TRBD1. Germline V lookup: CDR1 SGHRS, CDR2 YFSETQ. This CDR3 spans 16 amino acids. The J segment lost 7 bases and the V segment lost 4 bases, leaving 15 bases of the junction unmatched. The CDR3 protein is CASSPPAGTGMLEQYF. CDR3 nucleotides: TGCGCCAGCAGCCCCCCGGCCGGGACAGGGATGCTAGAGCAGTACTTC.

The rearrangement uses TRBV6-6 and TRBJ2-3, with 7 bases fitting TRBD2. The CDR3 has 16 residues. Germline-derived CDR1 and CDR2 are MNHNY and SVGAGI (reference sequence). The V segment lost 5 bases and the J segment 6 bases; nucleotides outside the gene matches: 14. The CDR3 DNA follows: TGTGCCAGCAGTCACCGGTCGGGAGGCTCAAGGGATACGCAGTATTTT. It encodes CASSHRSGGSRDTQYF.

The chain uses TRBV5-1 and TRBJ2-3; TRBD2 is a possible D gene (6 bases). V was trimmed by 0 bases and J by 1 base, leaving 12 bases between them. Germline V gene lookup returns CDR1 SGHRS and CDR2 YFSETQ. The CDR3 length is 16 residues. This CDR3 reads CASSLVGRGGTDTQYF. CDR3 nucleotide sequence: TGCGCCAGCAGCTTGGTCGGGAGAGGAGGCACAGATACGCAGTATTTT.

The chain combines TRBV2 with TRBJ2-5; 9 bases match TRBD2. Germline assignment: CDR1 SNHLY and CDR2 FYNNEI. The CDR3 is made up of 19 amino acids. V was clipped by 8 bases and J by 3 bases; unmatched bases: 22. The CDR3 is CASADLELAALAGEETQYF. The CDR3 DNA follows: TGTGCCAGCGCCGATCTGGAGTTAGCGGCACTAGCGGGTGAAGAGACCCAGTACTTC.

Details on this clone: At one boundary the junction diverges from the germline segment, which might be a read error. The genes are TRBV7-9 and TRBJ1-2; possible D gene TRBD1, 6 bases. CDR1 is SEHNR, CDR2 FQNEAQ, per germline (reference sequence). The CDR3 is 13 amino acids. This CDR3 reads CSSSPRDIFGYTF. Written as DNA, the CDR3 is TGTTCCAGCAGCCCCCGGGACATTTTCGGCTACACCTTC.

This chain uses TRBV7-9 with TRBJ2-2, with TRBD2 matching over 10 bases. This CDR3 spans 18 amino acids. The germline gives CDR1 SEHNR, CDR2 FQNEAQ (reference sequence). After removal of 3 bases from V and 0 bases from J, the junction contained 7 bases not matched to a gene. The CDR3 protein is CASSFGLAEGTNTGELFF. The CDR3 nucleotides read TGTGCCAGCAGCTTCGGACTAGCGGAGGGTACGAACACCGGGGAGCTGTTTTTT.

The chain uses TRBV28 and TRBJ1-3, with TRBD1 as a possible D gene (5 bases). Trimming stripped 3 bases from V and 6 bases from J, with 21 bases between. Germline V gives CDR1 MDHEN, CDR2 SYDVKM. The CDR3 contains 17 residues. CDR3 in amino acids: CASSLPGQGVDANTIYF. The CDR3 DNA is TGTGCCAGCAGTTTGCCCGGCCAAGGGGTTGATGCAAACACCATATATTTT.

Only a few counts were recorded for this clone. This sequence joins TRBV27 and TRBJ1-2; 8 bases agree with TRBD1. V was pared by 1 base and J by 8 bases, with 6 bases of the junction left unmatched. CDR1 and CDR2 from the germline V gene are MNHEY and SMNVEV (reference sequence). The CDR3 totals 14 residues. CDR3 protein: CASSLWQGARGYTF. CDR3 DNA sequence: TGTGCCAGCAGTTTATGGCAGGGGGCGCGGGGCTACACCTTC.

The CDR3 region is CASSSGTSGGFYEQYF. As DNA, the CDR3 is TGTGCCAGCAGTTCAGGGACTAGCGGAGGCTTCTACGAGCAGTACTTC. The chain joins TRBV6-5 to TRBJ2-7, with 11 bases identical to TRBD2. Germline lookup yields CDR1 MNHEY and CDR2 SVGAGI. This CDR3 is built from 16 residues. V lost 4 bases, J lost 3 bases, and 8 bases stayed unmatched.

The rearrangement joins TRBV6-1 to TRBJ2-1; D unresolved. The V gene lost 4 bases and the J gene lost 0 bases, with 13 bases spanning the gap. The germline CDR1 and CDR2 sequences are MNHNS and SASEGT. The CDR3 has 16 amino acids. In nucleotides, the CDR3 is TGTGCCAGCAGTGGGGCCCAGGCTTACTCCTACAATGAGCAGTTCTTC. Its translation is CASSGAQAYSYNEQFF.